This T cell receptor (beta chain) was observed in a study of T cells expressing NK-cell markers. Study in general: The study sequenced eight donors, seven HCMV-seropositive and one seronegative.

Germline loops: CDR1 MGHRA, CDR2 YSYEKL. The CDR3 sequence is 15 residues long. A remark on this clonotype: Its antigen remains unidentified.

Study results and limitations: Four donors showed these clonotypes also leading the CD3+CD56-NKG2C+ fraction.

TCRdb processed the 5' RACE reads again and assigns one entry to each CDR3 protein, with no DNA. Recorded for this sample: some 500,000 distinct CDR3 sequences. The sample consisted of blood T cells: a sorted CD56 or NKG2C T cell subset, CD4+ or CD8+ T cells, or bulk PBMC T cells (not recorded which). V and J are TRBV4-1 and TRBJ2-1; TCRdb's D call, TRBD2, is unchecked because there is no DNA. The TCR originated in a woman aged 45 to 65 in good health. CDR3 protein: CASSQDGGSSNEQFF.